This T cell receptor (beta chain) was sequenced in a study of shared clonotypes between healthy human individuals. Study summary: CD8 memory received one plate per donor, CD8 naive two, CD4 memory three and CD4 naive three. Study findings and constraints: Enrolling few donors narrowed the genetic and exposure-history diversity that was represented.

V lost 0 bases to trimming and J lost 6 bases, with 10 bases between them. CDR1 SGHRS and CDR2 YFSETQ come from the germline V gene. The CDR3 is made up of 13 amino acids. The count of this clone is one. Its specificity is unknown. The donors were all Caucasian adults (living in Nashville, Tennessee). Using immunoSEQ multiplex PCR, the repertoire was profiled, and TCRdb retains in-frame clones only, with some absent. The repertoire consists of approximately 500,000 clones, with 90% to 96% occurring once and the leading ten covering 0.05% to 0.07%. The sample taken for sequencing was naive CD4+ T cells sorted from blood. Sample subset: CD45RA+ positively selected. This clonotype was sampled from a woman in her 30s in good health. The genes are TRBV5-1 and TRBJ2-7; D unclear. The CDR3 region has the DNA TGCGCCAGCAGCTTGGCCGTTTCATCCGAGCAGTACTTC. Residues: CASSLAVSSEQYF.